These 8 T cell receptor beta chains were all obtained from the same sample, sequenced in a study of preoperative IRX-2 immunotherapy in early breast cancer. The table came from immunoSEQ multiplex PCR; TCRdb's copy has only in-frame clones and leaves some out. This sample has tens of thousands of clones; over 90% occur once, and the top ten carry roughly 6.7%. The treatment was: preoperative locoregional IRX-2 cytokine immunotherapy. The material was obtained from a patient treated with IRX-2 immunotherapy. The receptors originated from a human donor with breast cancer.

This clone came up once. The chain joins TRBV11-2 to TRBJ2-1; 11 bases are shared with TRBD2. Losses at the gene ends were 4 bases for V and 4 bases for J; bases not matched to a gene: 6. The CDR3 has 16 residues. Germline loops: CDR1 SGHAT, CDR2 FQNNGV. CDR3 DNA: TGTGCCAGCAGCTCCAGACTAGCGGGAATTTACAATGAGCAGTTCTTC. Amino acids: CASSSRLAGIYNEQFF. Combining the CDR3 with reference TRBV11-2 and TRBJ2-1 gives the whole variable domain EAGVAQSPRYKIIEKRQSVAFWCNPISGHATLYWYQQILGQGPKLLIQFQNNGVVDDSQLPKDRFSAERLKGVDSTLKIQPAKLEDSAVYLCASSSRLAGIYNEQFFGPGTRLTVL.

The rearrangement uses TRBV7-9 and TRBJ1-5; D gene uncertain. Trimming shortened V by 8 bases and J by 10 bases, and 12 bases separated the two germline ends. This CDR3 contains 11 residues. In germline, CDR1 is SEHNR, CDR2 FQNEAQ (reference sequence). CDR3 bases: TGTGCCAGCGGCAAGGAGGGTCCCCAGCATTTT. The encoded protein is CASGKEGPQHF.

The chain couples TRBV19 to TRBJ2-1; D gene unclear. Between the trimmed V and J ends, which lost 9 bases and 8 bases, there was a span of 11 bases. Germline CDR1 and CDR2: LNHDA and SQIVND (reference sequence). The CDR3 has 11 residues. The CDR3 sequence is CARDERDEQFF. The CDR3 DNA sequence: TGTGCCAGGGACGAACGCGATGAGCAGTTCTTC. Variable domain in full (rest from reference TRBV19 and TRBJ2-1): DGGITQSPKYLFRKEGQNVTLSCEQNLNHDAMYWYRQDPGQGLRLIYYSQIVNDFQKGDIAEGYSVSREKKESFPLTVTSAQKNPTAFYLCARDERDEQFFGPGTRLTVL.

Here the CDR3 reads CASSSTGGNGETQYF. Here the CDR3 DNA reads TGTGCCAGCAGCTCAACAGGGGGTAACGGAGAGACCCAGTACTTC. This chain joins TRBV7-2 and TRBJ2-5, with TRBD1 matching 8 bases. CDR3 length equals 15 residues. Germline V gene data show CDR1 as SGHTA and CDR2 as FQGNSA. The V segment lost 4 bases and the J segment 4 bases; nucleotides outside the gene matches: 8.

This clone was seen a few times. The chain combines TRBV9 with TRBJ2-5; 7 bases fit TRBD1. Looked up from germline, CDR1 is SGDLS and CDR2 is YYNGEE. Trimming removed 3 bases from V and 5 bases from J; junction bases left unmatched: 4. The CDR3 totals 13 residues. CDR3 in amino acids: CASSGQGFETQYF. CDR3 DNA sequence: TGTGCCAGCAGCGGACAGGGATTCGAGACCCAGTACTTC.

The chain links TRBV5-1 to TRBJ1-4; D possibly corresponds to TRBD1 (5 bases). The V gene lost 0 bases and the J gene lost 0 bases, with 6 bases spanning the gap. Germline V CDR1 and CDR2: SGHRS, YFSETQ. The CDR3 is 15 amino acids. CDR3 amino acids: CASSLGGATNEKLFF. The CDR3 DNA reads as TGCGCCAGCAGCTTGGGAGGGGCAACTAATGAAAAACTGTTTTTT.

Here the CDR3 reads CASSSQRASSYNEQFF. CDR3 coding DNA: TGTGCCAGCAGCTCTCAGCGGGCCAGCTCCTACAATGAGCAGTTCTTC. This chain connects TRBV11-2 to TRBJ2-1; weak D call: TRBD2 (6 bases). Trimming took off 4 bases at V and 0 bases at J, with 13 bases between the two ends. Germline V gene lookup returns CDR1 SGHAT and CDR2 FQNNGV. The CDR3 is made up of 16 amino acids.

This clone was observed once. This chain connects TRBV9 to TRBJ2-7, with D possibly being TRBD1 (6 bases). The CDR3 is 14 amino acids. The V gene's germline CDR1 is SGDLS and CDR2 YYNGEE. The ends were cut back, 3 bases at V and 2 bases at J, with 12 bases in the middle. The CDR3 nucleotides are TGTGCCAGCAGCGCGGACAGTCAGGCCTACGAGCAGTACTTC. It codes for CASSADSQAYEQYF.